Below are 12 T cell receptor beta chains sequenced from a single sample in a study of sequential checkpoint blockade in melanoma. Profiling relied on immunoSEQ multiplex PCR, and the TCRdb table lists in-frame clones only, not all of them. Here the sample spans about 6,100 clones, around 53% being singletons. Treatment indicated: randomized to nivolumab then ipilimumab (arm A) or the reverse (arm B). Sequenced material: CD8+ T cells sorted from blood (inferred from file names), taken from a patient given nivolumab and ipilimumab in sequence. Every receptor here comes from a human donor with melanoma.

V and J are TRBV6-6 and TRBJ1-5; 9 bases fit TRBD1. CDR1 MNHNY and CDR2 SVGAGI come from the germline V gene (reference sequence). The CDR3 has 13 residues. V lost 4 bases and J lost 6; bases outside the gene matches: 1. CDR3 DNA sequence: TGTGCCAGCAGTTGGGACAGGGCTCAGCCCCAGCATTTT. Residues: CASSWDRAQPQHF.

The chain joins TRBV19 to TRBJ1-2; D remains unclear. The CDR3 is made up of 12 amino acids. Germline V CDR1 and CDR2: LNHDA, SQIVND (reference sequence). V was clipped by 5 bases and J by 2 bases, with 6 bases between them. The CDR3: CASSPGNYGYTF. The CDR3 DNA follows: TGTGCCAGTAGTCCGGGAAACTATGGCTACACCTTC.

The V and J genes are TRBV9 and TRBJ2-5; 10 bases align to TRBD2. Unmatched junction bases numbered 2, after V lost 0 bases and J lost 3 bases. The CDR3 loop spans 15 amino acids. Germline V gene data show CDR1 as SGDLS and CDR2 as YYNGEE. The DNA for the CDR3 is TGTGCCAGCAGCGTAGAACTAGCGGGAAAAGAGACCCAGTACTTC. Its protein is CASSVELAGKETQYF.

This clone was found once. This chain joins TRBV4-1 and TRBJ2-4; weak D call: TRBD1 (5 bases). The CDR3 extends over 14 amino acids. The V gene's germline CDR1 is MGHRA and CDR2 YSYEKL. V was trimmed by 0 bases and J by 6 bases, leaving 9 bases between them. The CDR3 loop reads CASSQEFQGNIQYF. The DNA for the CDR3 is TGCGCCAGCAGCCAAGAGTTCCAGGGAAACATTCAGTACTTC.

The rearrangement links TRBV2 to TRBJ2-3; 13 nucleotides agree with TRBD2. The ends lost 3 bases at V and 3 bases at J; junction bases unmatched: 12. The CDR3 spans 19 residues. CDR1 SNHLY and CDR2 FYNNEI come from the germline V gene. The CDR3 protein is CASSETDGTSGIETDTQYF. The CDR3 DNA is TGTGCCAGCAGTGAGACGGACGGGACTAGCGGGATTGAGACAGATACGCAGTATTTT.

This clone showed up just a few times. The CDR3: CAISESPGRINSPLHF. In DNA form, the CDR3 reads TGTGCCATCAGTGAGTCCCCAGGCAGGATAAATTCACCCCTCCACTTT. The rearrangement links TRBV10-3 to TRBJ1-6; D remains unclear. This CDR3 is 16 amino acids long. Trimming stripped 0 bases from V and 7 bases from J, with 13 bases between. The germline gives CDR1 ENHRY, CDR2 SYGVKD.

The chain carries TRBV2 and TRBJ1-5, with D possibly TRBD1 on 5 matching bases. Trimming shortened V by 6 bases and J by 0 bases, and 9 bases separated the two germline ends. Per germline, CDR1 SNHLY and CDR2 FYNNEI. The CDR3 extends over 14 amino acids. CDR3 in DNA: TGTGCCAGCAGCCAGGGCGATAGCAATCAGCCCCAGCATTTT. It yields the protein CASSQGDSNQPQHF.

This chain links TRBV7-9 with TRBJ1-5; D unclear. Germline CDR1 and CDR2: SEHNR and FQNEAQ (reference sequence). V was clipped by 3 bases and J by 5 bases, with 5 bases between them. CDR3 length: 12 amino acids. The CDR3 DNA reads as TGTGCCAGCAGCTTGCGCGATCAGCCCCAGCATTTT. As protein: CASSLRDQPQHF.

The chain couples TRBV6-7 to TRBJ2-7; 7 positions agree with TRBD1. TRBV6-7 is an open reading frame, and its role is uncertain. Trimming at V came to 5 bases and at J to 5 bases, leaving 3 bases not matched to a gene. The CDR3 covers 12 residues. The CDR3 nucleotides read TGTGCCAGCAGTACGACAGGGAACGAGCAGTACTTC. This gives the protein CASSTTGNEQYF.

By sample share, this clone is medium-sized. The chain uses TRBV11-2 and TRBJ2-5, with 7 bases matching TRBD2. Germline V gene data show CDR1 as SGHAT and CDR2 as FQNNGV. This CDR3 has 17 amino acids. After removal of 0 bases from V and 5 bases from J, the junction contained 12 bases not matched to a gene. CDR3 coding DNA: TGTGCCAGCAGCTTAGATTCTTGGGGCGGGAGCGTCGAGACCCAGTACTTC. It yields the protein CASSLDSWGGSVETQYF.

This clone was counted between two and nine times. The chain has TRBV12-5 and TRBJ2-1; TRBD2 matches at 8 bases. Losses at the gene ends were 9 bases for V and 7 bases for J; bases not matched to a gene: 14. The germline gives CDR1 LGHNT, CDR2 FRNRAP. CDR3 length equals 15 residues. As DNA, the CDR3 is TGTGCTAGCAGATCTCCCGGGACTAGTAATAATGAGCAGTTCTTC. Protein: CASRSPGTSNNEQFF.

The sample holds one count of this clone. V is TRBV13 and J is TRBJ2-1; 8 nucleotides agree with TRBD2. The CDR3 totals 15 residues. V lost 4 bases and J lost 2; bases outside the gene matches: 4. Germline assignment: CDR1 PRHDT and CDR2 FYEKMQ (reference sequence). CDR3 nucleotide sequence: TGTGCCAGCAGCTCACCTAGCGGGCCCTACAATGAGCAGTTCTTC. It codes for CASSSPSGPYNEQFF.